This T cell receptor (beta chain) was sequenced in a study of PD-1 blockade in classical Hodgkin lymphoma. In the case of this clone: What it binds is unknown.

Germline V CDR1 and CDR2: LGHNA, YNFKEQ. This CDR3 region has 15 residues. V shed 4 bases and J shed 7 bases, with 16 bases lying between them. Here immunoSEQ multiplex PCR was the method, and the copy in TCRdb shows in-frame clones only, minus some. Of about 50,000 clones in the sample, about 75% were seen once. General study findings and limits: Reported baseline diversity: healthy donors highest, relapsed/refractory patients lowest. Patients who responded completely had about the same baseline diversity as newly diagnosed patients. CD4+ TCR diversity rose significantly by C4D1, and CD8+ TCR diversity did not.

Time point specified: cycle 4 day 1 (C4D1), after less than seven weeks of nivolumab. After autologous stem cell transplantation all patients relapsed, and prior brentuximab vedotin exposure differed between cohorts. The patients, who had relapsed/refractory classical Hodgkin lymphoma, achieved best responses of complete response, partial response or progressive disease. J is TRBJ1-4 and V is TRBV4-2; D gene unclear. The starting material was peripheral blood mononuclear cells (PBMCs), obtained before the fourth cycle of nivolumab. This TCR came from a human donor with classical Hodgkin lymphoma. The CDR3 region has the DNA TGTGCCAGCAGCCTAAGACCCTCGAACGGTGAAAAACTGTTTTTT. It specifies CASSLRPSNGEKLFF.